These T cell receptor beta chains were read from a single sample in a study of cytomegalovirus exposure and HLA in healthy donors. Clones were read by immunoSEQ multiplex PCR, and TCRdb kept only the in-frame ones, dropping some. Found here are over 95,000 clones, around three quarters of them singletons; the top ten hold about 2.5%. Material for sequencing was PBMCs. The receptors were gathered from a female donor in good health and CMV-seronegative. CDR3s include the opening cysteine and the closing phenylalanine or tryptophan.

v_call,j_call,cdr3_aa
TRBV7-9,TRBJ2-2,CASSKGLENTGELFF
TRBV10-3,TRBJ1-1,CAISLRGWETEAFF
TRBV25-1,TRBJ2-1,CASSWSYNEQFF
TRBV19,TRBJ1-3,CASSEINWNTIYF
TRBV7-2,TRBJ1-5,CASSLALVGNQPQHF
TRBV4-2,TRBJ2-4,CASSQEGGLSKNIQYF
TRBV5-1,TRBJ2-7,CASRSGTGITYEQYF
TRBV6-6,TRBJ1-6,CASSFLNSPLHF
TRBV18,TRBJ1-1,CASSRGTPNTEAFF
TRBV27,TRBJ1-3,CASSHGGGNTIYF
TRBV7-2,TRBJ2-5,CASTTILTSGEKTQYF
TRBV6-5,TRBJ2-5,CASSYSHAIAETQYF
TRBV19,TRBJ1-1,CASGYDRANTEAFF
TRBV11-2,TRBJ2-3,CASSRPRFSTDTQYF
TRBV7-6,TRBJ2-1,CASSPTRTSGSNEQFF
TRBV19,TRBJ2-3,CASSTTSGSTDTQYF
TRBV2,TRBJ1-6,CASRRPGRERSSYNSPLHF
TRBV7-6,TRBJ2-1,CASSLALTSGGEGEQFF
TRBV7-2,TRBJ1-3,CASSPGRAGNTIYF
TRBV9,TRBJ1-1,CASSPGQGNTEAFF
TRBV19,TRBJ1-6,CASSIAGTGVNSPLHF
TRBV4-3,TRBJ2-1,CASSQRGPPRYNEQFF
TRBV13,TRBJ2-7,CASSLGQSSYEQYF
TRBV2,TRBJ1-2,CASQEGGLKPINYGYTF
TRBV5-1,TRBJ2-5,CASSLGLGVEETQYF
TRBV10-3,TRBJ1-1,CAISESTGRGFQTEAFF
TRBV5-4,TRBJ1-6,CASSLKQPNSPLHF
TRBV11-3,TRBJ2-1,CASSRDRSSYNEQFF
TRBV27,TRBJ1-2,CASSFFAEMGHFRGYTF
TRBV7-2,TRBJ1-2,CASSRSGVGANYGYTF
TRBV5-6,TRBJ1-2,CASSRAVRDRRNYGYTF
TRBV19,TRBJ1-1,CASSMTGVNTEAFF
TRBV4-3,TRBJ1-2,CASSQLQAGVYGYTF
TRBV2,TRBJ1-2,CASSELDSFNYGYTF
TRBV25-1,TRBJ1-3,CASSESGARGNTIYF
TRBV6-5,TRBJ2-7,CASRGGASYEQYF
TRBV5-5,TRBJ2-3,CASSLRRLASTDTQYF
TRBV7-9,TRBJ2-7,CASSLGAAAYEQYF
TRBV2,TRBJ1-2,CASPTATGDYGYTF
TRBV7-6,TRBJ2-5,CASSSEWGLAGGQETQYF
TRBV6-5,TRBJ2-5,CASSYSPFLGSETQYF
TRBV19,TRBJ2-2,CASSTVAPGELFF
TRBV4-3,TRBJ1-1,CASSLALGNTEAFF
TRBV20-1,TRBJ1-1,CSAREGTEAFF
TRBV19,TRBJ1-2,CASRGGGYTF